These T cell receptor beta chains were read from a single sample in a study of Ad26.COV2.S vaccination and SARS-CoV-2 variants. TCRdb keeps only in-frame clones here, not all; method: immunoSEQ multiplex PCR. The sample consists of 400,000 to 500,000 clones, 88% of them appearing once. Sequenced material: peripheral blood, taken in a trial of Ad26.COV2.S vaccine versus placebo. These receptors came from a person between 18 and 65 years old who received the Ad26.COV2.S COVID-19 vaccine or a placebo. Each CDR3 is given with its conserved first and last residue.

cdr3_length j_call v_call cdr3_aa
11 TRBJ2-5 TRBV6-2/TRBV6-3 CASSYPQEKYF
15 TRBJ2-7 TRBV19 CASSTQQGGPYEQYF
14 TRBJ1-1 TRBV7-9 CASSAVTGNSEAFF
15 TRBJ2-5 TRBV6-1 CASTERTGGWETQYF
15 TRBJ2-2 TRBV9 CASSVGQGDTGELFF
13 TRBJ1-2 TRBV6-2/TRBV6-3 CASSYPRYYGYTF
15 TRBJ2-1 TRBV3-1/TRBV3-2 CASRQAGVSYNEQFF
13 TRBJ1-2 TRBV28 CASSLGQGAGYTF
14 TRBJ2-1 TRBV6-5 CASSLSGFGNEQFF
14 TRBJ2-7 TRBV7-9 CASSLRSGGLEQYF
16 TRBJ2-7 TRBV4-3 CASSQDLYGGSDEQYF
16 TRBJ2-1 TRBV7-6 CASSQGEGWRSGEQFF
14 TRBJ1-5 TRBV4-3 CASSPLIGGQPQHF
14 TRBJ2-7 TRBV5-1 CASSLTQGSHEQYF
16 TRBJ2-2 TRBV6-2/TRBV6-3 CASSYSRGPNTGELFF
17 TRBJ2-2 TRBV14 CASSQVQLAGVTGELFF
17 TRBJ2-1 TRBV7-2 CASSLVWRGGFGNEQFF
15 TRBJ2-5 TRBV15 CATSTVDRVQETQYF
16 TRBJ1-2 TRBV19 CASSPGDGQFNYGYTF
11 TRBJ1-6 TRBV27 CASRTMSPLHF
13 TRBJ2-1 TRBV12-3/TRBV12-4 CASRPGPGDEQFF
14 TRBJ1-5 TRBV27 CASSRTDGNQPQHF
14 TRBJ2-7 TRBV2 CASSTDRGPYEQYF
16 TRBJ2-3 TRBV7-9 CASSPTYGGATDTQYF
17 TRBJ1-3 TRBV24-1 CATSDPRGGLGGNTIYF
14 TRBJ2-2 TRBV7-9 CASSPREWAGELFF
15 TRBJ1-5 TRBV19 CASSRGQGSNQPQHF
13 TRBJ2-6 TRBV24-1 CATSGRGANVLTF
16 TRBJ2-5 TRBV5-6 CASSMRQGPPQETQYF
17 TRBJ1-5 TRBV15 CATSRDRTGHSNQPQHF
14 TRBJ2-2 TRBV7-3 CASSDGPNTGELFF